The text below deals with one T cell receptor (beta chain). Its antigen is as yet unknown. The sample is drawn from a study of CD8 T cells in Susac syndrome. Sequencing of TCR beta was performed on blood CD8+ T cells and on blood CD4+ T cells. Bulk CD8+ and CD4+ cells came from magnetic negative isolation; CD8+ TEMRA by FACS. Between the trimmed V and J ends, which lost 8 bases and 3 bases, there was a span of 10 bases. CDR1 is LNHDA, CDR2 SQIVND, per germline (reference sequence). The CDR3 sequence is 12 residues long. Random hexamers served to reverse transcribe roughly 0.5 to 1 ug RNA. A multiplex approach, immunoSEQ multiplex PCR, amplified TCR beta CDR3 across 54 Vbeta and 13 Jbeta. TCRdb reprocessed the immunoSEQ multiplex PCR reads with MiXCR, giving one entry per CDR3 protein. The sample records approximately 130,000 distinct CDR3 sequences, about 93% being singletons. Whole-study findings and limits: The study recognized that the number of individuals in its TCR sequencing and HLA analysis was relatively small.

This sequence joins TRBV19 and TRBJ1-2, with D unresolved. Sequencing was performed on CD4+ T cells from PBMCs. The TCR originated in a human donor in good health. The CDR3 loop is CASAERHYGYTF. The CDR3 DNA sequence: TGTGCCAGTGCAGAGCGGCACTATGGCTACACCTTC.